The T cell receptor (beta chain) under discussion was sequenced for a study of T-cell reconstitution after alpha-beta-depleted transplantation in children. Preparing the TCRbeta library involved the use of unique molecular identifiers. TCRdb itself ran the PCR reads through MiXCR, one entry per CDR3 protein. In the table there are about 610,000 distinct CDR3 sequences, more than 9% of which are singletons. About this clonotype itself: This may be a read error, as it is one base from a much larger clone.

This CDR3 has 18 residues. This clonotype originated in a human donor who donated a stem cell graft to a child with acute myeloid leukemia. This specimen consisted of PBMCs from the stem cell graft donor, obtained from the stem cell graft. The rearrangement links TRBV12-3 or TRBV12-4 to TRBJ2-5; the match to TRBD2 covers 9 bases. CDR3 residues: CARSLALLAGAGQETQYF. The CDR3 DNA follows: TGTGCCCGCAGTTTAGCGCTGTTAGCGGGAGCTGGTCAAGAGACCCAGTACTTC.